A selection of T cell receptor beta chains follows, all from one sample in a study of Ad26.COV2.S vaccination and SARS-CoV-2 variants. The table came from immunoSEQ multiplex PCR; TCRdb's copy has only in-frame clones and leaves some out. Of hundreds of thousands of clones in the sample, roughly nine tenths were seen once. The specimen comprised peripheral blood, sampled in a trial of Ad26.COV2.S vaccine versus placebo. Receptors originate from a person between 18 and 65 years old who received the Ad26.COV2.S COVID-19 vaccine or a placebo. Each CDR3 is given without its conserved first and last residue. A D gene is named only where the DNA matches it firmly.

>TRBV12-1|TRBJ1-4|-
ASSFAAFATNEKLF
>TRBV28|TRBJ2-7|TRBD1
ASSSPGTVSYEQY
>TRBV27|TRBJ1-5|-
ASSLSGAYRNQPQH
>TRBV5-1|TRBJ2-3|-
ASSLRLDTQY
>TRBV18|TRBJ2-3|TRBD2
ASSTSGGYSTDTQY
>TRBV5-4|TRBJ2-3|-
ASSLEPRAGTDTQY
>TRBV5-6|TRBJ1-2|TRBD1
ASSFQGVGYT
>TRBV29-1|TRBJ2-7|-
SVRSTGSGSEQY
>TRBV18|TRBJ2-5|TRBD2
ASSPILAVHQETQY
>TRBV12-3/TRBV12-4|TRBJ1-2|-
ASSSAWGYGYT
>TRBV7-2|TRBJ2-3|TRBD2
ASSLAASGGADTQY
>TRBV7-9|TRBJ1-1|-
ASSGPRGAF
>TRBV5-1|TRBJ2-7|TRBD2
ASSTLAGAFYEQY
>TRBV5-1|TRBJ2-3|TRBD1
ASSLGQGAGDTQY
>TRBV7-3|TRBJ2-5|TRBD2
ASSLNGALAGQETQY
>TRBV6-5|TRBJ2-7|-
ASSYSSGSYEQY
>TRBV5-8|TRBJ1-1|-
ASRFRGLNTEAF
>TRBV30|TRBJ1-1|-
AWSVLAKWPVLF
>TRBV7-9|TRBJ2-3|TRBD2
ASSWLAGVDTQY
>TRBV7-9|TRBJ2-5|-
ASSLHQGLQETQY
>TRBV5-6|TRBJ2-7|-
ASSFSAVEQY
>TRBV19|TRBJ1-1|-
ASSIWGSTEAF
>TRBV29-1|TRBJ2-1|-
SVEVGGVVYNEQF
>TRBV27|TRBJ2-7|TRBD1
ASSLGTGSYEQY
>TRBV19|TRBJ2-7|TRBD1
ASYDRVGEQY
>TRBV5-4|TRBJ2-7|TRBD2
ASSTPGLASYEQY
>TRBV9|TRBJ2-3|-
ASSVADTQY
>TRBV13|TRBJ2-7|-
ASSLGRSYEQY
>TRBV24-1|TRBJ2-3|-
ATSDRRRGTDTQY
>TRBV9|TRBJ2-3|TRBD1
ASSTDRASTDTQY
>TRBV27|TRBJ1-5|TRBD1
ASSPQGSASNQPQH
>TRBV24-1|TRBJ2-5|-
ATSDSQPEGLETQY
>TRBV9|TRBJ1-3|TRBD1
ASSQTGRGNTIY
>TRBV28|TRBJ1-2|-
ASSLESGIYGYT